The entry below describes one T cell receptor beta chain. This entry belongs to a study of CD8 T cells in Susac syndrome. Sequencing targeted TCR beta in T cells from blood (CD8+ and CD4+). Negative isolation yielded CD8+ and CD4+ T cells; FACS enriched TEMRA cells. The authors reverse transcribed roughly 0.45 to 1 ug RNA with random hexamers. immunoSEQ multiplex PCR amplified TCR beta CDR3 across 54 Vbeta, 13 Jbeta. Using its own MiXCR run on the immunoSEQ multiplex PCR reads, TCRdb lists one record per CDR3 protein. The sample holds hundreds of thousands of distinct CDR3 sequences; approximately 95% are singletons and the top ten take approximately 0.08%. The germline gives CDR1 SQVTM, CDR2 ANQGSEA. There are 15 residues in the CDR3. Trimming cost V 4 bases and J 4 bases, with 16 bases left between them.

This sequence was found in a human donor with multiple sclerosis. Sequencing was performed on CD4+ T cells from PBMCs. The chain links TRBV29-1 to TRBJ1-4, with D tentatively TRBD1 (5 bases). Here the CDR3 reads CSVAGPRGNNEKLFF. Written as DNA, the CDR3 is TGCAGCGTTGCTGGTCCCCGGGGGAATAATGAAAAACTGTTTTTT.